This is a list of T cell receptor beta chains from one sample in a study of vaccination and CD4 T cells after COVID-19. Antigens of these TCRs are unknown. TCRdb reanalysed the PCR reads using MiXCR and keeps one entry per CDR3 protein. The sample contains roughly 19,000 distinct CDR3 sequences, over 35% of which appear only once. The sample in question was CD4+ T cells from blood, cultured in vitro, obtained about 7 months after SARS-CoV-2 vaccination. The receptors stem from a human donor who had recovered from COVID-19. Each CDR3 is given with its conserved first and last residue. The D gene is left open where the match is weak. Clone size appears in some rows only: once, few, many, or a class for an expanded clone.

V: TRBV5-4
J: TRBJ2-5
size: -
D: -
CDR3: CASSPEATQETQYF
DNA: TGTGCCAGCAGCCCTGAAGCCACCCAAGAGACCCAGTACTTC

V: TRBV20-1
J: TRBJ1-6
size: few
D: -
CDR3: CSARAGFNSPLHF
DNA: TGCAGTGCTAGGGCGGGGTTTAATTCACCCCTCCACTTT

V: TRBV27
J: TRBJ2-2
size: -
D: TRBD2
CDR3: CASSLLGAGRDGELFF
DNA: TGTGCCAGCAGTCTTCTAGGTGCCGGGAGGGACGGGGAGCTGTTTTTT

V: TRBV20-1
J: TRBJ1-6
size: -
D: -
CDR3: CSAKKSGLSYNSPLHF
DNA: TGCAGTGCTAAAAAATCCGGGCTTTCCTATAATTCACCCCTCCACTTT

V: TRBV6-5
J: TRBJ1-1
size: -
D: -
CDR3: CASSSAQGWFTNTEAFF
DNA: TGTGCCAGCAGTTCGGCGCAGGGGTGGTTTACGAACACTGAAGCTTTCTTT

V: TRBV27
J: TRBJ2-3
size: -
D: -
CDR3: CASSLSGNTQYF
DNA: TGTGCCAGCAGTTTATCAGGGAATACGCAGTATTTT

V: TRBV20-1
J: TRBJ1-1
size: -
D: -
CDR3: CSAELTPNTEAFF
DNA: TGCAGTGCCGAATTGACACCGAACACTGAAGCTTTCTTT

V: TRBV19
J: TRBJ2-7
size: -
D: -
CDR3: CASSIEAHRETYEQYF
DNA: TGTGCCAGTAGTATAGAGGCGCACAGGGAGACCTACGAGCAGTACTTC

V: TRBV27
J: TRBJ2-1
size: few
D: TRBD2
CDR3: CASSFSLSALAGGLKQFF
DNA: TGTGCCAGCAGTTTTAGCTTGTCGGCGCTAGCGGGAGGACTTAAGCAGTTCTTC

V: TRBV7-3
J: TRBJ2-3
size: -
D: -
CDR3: CASSLTGTDTQYF
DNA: TGTGCCAGCAGCTTAACCGGGACAGATACGCAGTATTTT

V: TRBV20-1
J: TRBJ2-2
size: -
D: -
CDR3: CSARPSPRNTGELFF
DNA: TGCAGTGCTAGACCTTCTCCGAGGAACACCGGGGAGCTGTTTTTT

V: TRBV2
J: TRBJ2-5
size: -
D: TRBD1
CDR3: CASKGTGAETQYF
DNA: TGTGCCAGCAAGGGGACAGGGGCAGAGACCCAGTACTTC

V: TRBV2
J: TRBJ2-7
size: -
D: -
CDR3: CASSDQGAGYEQYF
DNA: TGTGCCAGCAGTGACCAGGGCGCTGGGTACGAGCAGTACTTC

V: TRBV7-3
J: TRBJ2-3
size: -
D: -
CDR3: CASSFRSPGDTQYF
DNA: TGTGCCAGCAGCTTTAGGTCCCCCGGCGATACGCAGTATTTT

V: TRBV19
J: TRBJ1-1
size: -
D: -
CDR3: CASTPGAVRSEAFF
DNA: TGTGCCAGTACCCCTGGGGCGGTTCGGAGTGAAGCTTTCTTT

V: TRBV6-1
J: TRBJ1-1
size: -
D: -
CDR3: CASSAGRQANTEAFF
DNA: TGTGCCAGCAGTGCTGGGAGACAGGCGAACACTGAAGCTTTCTTT

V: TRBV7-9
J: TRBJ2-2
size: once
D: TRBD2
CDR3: CASSLNQRGGAGELFF
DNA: TGTGCCAGCAGCTTAAACCAGCGGGGGGGCGCCGGGGAGCTGTTTTTT

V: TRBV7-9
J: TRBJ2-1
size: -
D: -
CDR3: CASSPAPGSGSYNEQFF
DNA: TGTGCCAGCAGCCCTGCTCCAGGCAGCGGTTCCTACAATGAGCAGTTCTTC

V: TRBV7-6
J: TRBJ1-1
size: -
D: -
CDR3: CASSLSGNTEAFF
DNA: TGTGCTAGCAGCTTATCGGGGAACACTGAAGCTTTCTTT

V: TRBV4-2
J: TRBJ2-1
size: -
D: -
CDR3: CASREAISYNEQFF
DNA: TGTGCCAGCAGGGAGGCCATCTCCTACAATGAGCAGTTCTTC

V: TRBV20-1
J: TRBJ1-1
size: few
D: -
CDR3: CSARSSGLSAFF
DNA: TGCAGTGCTAGATCTTCAGGGTTATCAGCTTTCTTT

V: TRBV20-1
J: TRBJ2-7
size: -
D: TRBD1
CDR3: CSGTGQSYEQYF
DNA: TGCAGTGGGACGGGACAGAGCTACGAGCAGTACTTC

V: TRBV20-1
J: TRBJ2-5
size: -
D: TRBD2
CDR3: CSAGGTSGKQETQYF
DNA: TGCAGTGCTGGAGGGACTAGCGGGAAACAAGAGACCCAGTACTTC

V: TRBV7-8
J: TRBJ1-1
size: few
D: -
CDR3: CASSLGGRIGAFF
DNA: TGTGCCAGCAGCCTTGGCGGACGCATCGGGGCTTTCTTT